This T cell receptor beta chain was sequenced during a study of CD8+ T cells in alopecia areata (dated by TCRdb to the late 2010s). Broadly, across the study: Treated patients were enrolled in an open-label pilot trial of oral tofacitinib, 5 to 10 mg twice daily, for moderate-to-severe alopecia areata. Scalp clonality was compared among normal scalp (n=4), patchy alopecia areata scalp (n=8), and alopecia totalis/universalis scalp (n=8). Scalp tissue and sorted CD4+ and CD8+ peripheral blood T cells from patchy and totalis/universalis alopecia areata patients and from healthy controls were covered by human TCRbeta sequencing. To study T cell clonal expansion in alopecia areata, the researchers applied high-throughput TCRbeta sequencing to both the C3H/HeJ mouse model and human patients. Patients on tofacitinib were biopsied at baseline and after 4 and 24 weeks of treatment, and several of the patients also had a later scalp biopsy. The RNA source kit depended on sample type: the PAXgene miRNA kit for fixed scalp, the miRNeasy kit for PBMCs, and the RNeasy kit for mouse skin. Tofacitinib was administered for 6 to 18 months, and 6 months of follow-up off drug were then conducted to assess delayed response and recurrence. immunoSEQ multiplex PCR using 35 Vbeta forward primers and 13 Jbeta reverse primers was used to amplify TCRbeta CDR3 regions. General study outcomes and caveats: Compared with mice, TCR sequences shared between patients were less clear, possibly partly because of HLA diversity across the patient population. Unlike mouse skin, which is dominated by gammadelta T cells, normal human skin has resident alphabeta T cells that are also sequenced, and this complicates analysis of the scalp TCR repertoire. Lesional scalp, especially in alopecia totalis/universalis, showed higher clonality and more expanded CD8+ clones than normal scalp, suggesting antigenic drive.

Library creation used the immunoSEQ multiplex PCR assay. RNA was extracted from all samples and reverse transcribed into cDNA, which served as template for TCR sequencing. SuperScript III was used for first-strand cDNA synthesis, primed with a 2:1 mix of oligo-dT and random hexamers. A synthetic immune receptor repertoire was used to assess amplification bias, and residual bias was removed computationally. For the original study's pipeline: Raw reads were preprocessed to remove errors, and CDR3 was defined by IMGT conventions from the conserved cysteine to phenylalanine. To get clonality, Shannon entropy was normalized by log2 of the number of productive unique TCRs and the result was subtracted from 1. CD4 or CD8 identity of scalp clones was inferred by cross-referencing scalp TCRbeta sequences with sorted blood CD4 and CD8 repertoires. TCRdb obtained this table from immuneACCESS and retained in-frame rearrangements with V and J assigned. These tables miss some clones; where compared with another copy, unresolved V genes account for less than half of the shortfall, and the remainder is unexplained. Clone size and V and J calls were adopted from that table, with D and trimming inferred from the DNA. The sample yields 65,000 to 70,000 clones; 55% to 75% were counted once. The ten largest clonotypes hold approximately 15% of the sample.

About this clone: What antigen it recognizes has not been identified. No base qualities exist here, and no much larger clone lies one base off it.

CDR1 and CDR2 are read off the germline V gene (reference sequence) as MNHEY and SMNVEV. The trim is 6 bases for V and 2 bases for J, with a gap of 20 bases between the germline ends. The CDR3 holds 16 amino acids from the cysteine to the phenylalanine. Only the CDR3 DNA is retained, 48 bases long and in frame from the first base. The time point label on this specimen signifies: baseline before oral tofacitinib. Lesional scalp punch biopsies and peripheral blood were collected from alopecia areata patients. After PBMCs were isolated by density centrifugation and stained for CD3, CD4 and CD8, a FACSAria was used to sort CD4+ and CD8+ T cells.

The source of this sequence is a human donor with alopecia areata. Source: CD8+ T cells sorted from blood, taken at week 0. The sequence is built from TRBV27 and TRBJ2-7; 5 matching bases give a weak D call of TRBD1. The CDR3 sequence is CASRLLRAGPTYEQYF. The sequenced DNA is TGTGCCAGCAGATTACTCCGGGCAGGGCCAACCTACGAGCAGTACTTC.